One sample yielded the 16 T cell receptor beta chains listed below, sequenced in a study of T cells and Merkel cell carcinoma outcomes. The method was immunoSEQ multiplex PCR; TCRdb's version includes in-frame clones alone and lacks a portion of them. In the table there are about 6,500 clones, roughly 91% of which are singletons. Sample: tumor tissue from Merkel cell carcinoma. Receptor source: a human donor with Merkel cell carcinoma.

In this sample, this clone turned up a few times. V and J are TRBV6-1 and TRBJ2-7, with 7 bases that match TRBD1. V was pared by 6 bases and J by 1 base, with 9 bases of the junction left unmatched. The germline CDR1 and CDR2 sequences are MNHNS and SASEGT. This CDR3 is 15 amino acids long. The CDR3 DNA is TGTGCCAGCAGGAGAGGACAGGACCCTTCCTACGAGCAGTACTTC. It translates to CASRRGQDPSYEQYF.

The chain has TRBV6-6 and TRBJ2-3; D remains ambiguous. The germline V gene has CDR1 MNHNY and CDR2 SVGAGI (reference sequence). V lost 6 bases to trimming and J lost 3 bases, with 4 bases between them. The CDR3 is 11 residues long. Here the CDR3 reads CASRKTDTQYF. In DNA form, the CDR3 reads TGTGCCAGCAGGAAGACAGATACGCAGTATTTT.

With regard to this clone: Germline and junction disagree at one end, which may indicate a read error. The rearrangement uses TRBV7-2 and TRBJ1-1; a weak D match, TRBD1 (6 bases). There are 15 residues in the CDR3. Germline V gene lookup returns CDR1 SGHTA and CDR2 FQGNSA. CDR3 DNA sequence: TGTGCCAGCAGCCCGTTGATAAGGGGGAACATTGAAGCTTTCTTT. This translates into CASSPLIRGNIEAFF.

The chain uses TRBV6-1 and TRBJ2-1; 11 nucleotides align to TRBD1. The junction had 4 bases not matched to a gene; V was cut back by 7 bases and J by 2 bases. Germline CDR1 reads MNHNS; CDR2 reads SASEGT. This CDR3 region has 15 residues. The CDR3, as DNA: TGTGCCAGCATCAGGGACAGGGGGACCTACAATGAGCAGTTCTTC. It yields the protein CASIRDRGTYNEQFF.

V gene TRBV5-1 combines with J gene TRBJ2-1; 7 bases fit TRBD2. V was pared by 3 bases and J by 0 bases, with 3 bases of the junction left unmatched. Germline V CDR1 and CDR2: SGHRS, YFSETQ. The CDR3 length is 15 residues. CDR3 bases: TGCGCCAGCAGCTCCGGGGGGAGCTCCTACAATGAGCAGTTCTTC. This gives the protein CASSSGGSSYNEQFF.

This chain uses TRBV9 with TRBJ1-4, with TRBD1 matching over 9 bases. Germline CDR1 and CDR2: SGDLS and YYNGEE. The junction had 9 bases not matched to a gene; V was cut back by 4 bases and J by 8 bases. CDR3 length: 15 amino acids. DNA of the CDR3: TGTGCCAGCAGCCCCCAGACAGGGGGTGGCGAAAAACTGTTTTTT. As protein: CASSPQTGGGEKLFF.

The J gene is TRBJ1-1, the V gene TRBV27; 9 bases align to TRBD1. The CDR3 runs 13 residues. Germline CDR1 MNHEY, CDR2 SMNVEV (reference sequence). After removal of 10 bases from V and 4 bases from J, the junction contained 7 bases not matched to a gene. The CDR3 sequence is CATIPGQGTEAFF. The CDR3 DNA sequence: TGTGCCACCATTCCGGGACAGGGCACTGAAGCTTTCTTT.

This clone was counted once. The chain combines TRBV4-2 with TRBJ2-2; D gene unclear. Between the trimmed V and J ends, which lost 10 bases and 9 bases, there was a span of 18 bases. This CDR3 spans 13 amino acids. Germline loops: CDR1 LGHNA, CDR2 YNFKEQ. CDR3 coding DNA: TGTGCCACTTTCGAGAGGTCAACCTGGGAGCTGTTTTTT. Amino acid sequence: CATFERSTWELFF.

The V gene is TRBV11-2, the J gene TRBJ1-2; D is unclear. This CDR3 spans 12 amino acids. V gave up 5 bases and J gave up 7 bases, with 11 bases separating them. Germline assignment: CDR1 SGHAT and CDR2 FQNNGV. In nucleotides, the CDR3 is TGTGCCAGCAGCCCAGAGACAATTGGCTACACCTTC. Translated: CASSPETIGYTF.

This clone is a singleton in its sample. The chain joins TRBV7-2 to TRBJ1-2; D is uncertain. The germline V gene has CDR1 SGHTA and CDR2 FQGNSA. V shed 1 base and J shed 1 base, with 10 bases lying between them. The CDR3 consists of 15 residues. The CDR3 DNA sequence: TGTGCCAGCAGCTTAGTTAAGAGCTTTAACTATGGCTACACCTTC. This codes for CASSLVKSFNYGYTF. Full variable domain (outside the CDR3, taken from reference TRBV7-2 and TRBJ1-2): GAGVSQSPSNKVTEKGKDVELRCDPISGHTALYWYRQSLGQGLEFLIYFQGNSAPDKSGLPSDRFSAERTGGSVSTLTIQRTQQEDSAVYLCASSLVKSFNYGYTFGSGTRLTVV.

The table lists this clone with a count of one. The rearrangement joins TRBV30 to TRBJ1-1, with D possibly being TRBD1 (5 bases). Germline V gives CDR1 GTSNPN, CDR2 SVGIG (reference sequence). The V end lost 2 bases, the J end lost 3 bases, and 13 bases lay between the germline ends. There are 14 residues in the CDR3. In DNA form, the CDR3 reads TGTGCCTGGAGTACGGAGCAGGGTGACACTGAAGCTTTCTTT. Translated: CAWSTEQGDTEAFF.

This clone was detected a few times. The chain employs TRBV5-1 and TRBJ2-2; TRBD1 matches 10 bases. V was pared by 4 bases and J by 0 bases, with 3 bases of the junction left unmatched. CDR1 and CDR2 from the germline V gene are SGHRS and YFSETQ. The CDR3 runs 16 residues. As DNA, the CDR3 is TGCGCCAGCAGCACCGGGACAGGGGCGAACACCGGGGAGCTGTTTTTT. Encoded protein: CASSTGTGANTGELFF.

The chain uses TRBV29-1 and TRBJ1-2; the match to TRBD1 covers 7 bases. The CDR3 runs to 12 residues. Germline CDR1 and CDR2: SQVTM and ANQGSEA. V lost 6 bases to trimming and J lost 5 bases; unmatched junction nucleotides: 6. CDR3 DNA: TGCAGCGTCCGGGGACAGAATTATGGCTACACCTTC. Translated, it gives CSVRGQNYGYTF.

The rearrangement links TRBV19 to TRBJ2-3, with D possibly TRBD2 on 6 matching bases. Germline V lookup: CDR1 LNHDA, CDR2 SQIVND (reference sequence). V was trimmed by 5 bases and J by 2 bases, leaving 11 bases between them. This CDR3 region has 14 residues. The CDR3 spells CASSRAGITDTQYF. In DNA form, the CDR3 reads TGTGCCAGTAGTCGCGCGGGGATCACAGATACGCAGTATTTT.

The J gene is TRBJ1-2, the V gene TRBV7-9, with 8 nucleotides matching TRBD1. The CDR3 covers 13 residues. V lost 2 bases, J lost 11 bases, and 7 bases stayed unmatched. The germline V gene has CDR1 SEHNR and CDR2 FQNEAQ (reference sequence). The CDR3 here is CASSLQGAEGYTF. Here the CDR3 DNA reads TGTGCCAGCAGCTTACAGGGGGCGGAGGGTTACACCTTC.

The rearrangement uses TRBV4-1 and TRBJ1-2; D possibly corresponds to TRBD1 (5 bases). CDR3 length equals 15 residues. V lost 4 bases to trimming and J lost 1 base, with 13 bases between them. In germline, CDR1 is MGHRA, CDR2 YSYEKL. DNA of the CDR3: TGCGCCAGCAGCCCGCAAGGAGGGGTTAACTATGGCTACACCTTC. Amino acid sequence: CASSPQGGVNYGYTF.